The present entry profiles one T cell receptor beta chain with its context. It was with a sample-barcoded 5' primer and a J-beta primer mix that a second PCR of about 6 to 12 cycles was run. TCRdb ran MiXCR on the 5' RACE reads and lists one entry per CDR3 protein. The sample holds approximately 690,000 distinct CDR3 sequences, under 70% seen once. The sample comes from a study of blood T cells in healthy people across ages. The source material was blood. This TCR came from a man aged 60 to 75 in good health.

The CDR3 loop reads CASSSGTYSTGELFF. The CDR3, as DNA: TGCGCCAGCAGCTCCGGGACCTACTCCACCGGGGAGCTGTTTTTT. This sequence joins TRBV5-1 and TRBJ2-2; the D call may be TRBD1 or TRBD2 (5 bases each). The CDR3 length is 15 residues. Germline values: CDR1 SGHRS, CDR2 YFSETQ. V gave up 3 bases and J gave up 4 bases, with 13 bases separating them.